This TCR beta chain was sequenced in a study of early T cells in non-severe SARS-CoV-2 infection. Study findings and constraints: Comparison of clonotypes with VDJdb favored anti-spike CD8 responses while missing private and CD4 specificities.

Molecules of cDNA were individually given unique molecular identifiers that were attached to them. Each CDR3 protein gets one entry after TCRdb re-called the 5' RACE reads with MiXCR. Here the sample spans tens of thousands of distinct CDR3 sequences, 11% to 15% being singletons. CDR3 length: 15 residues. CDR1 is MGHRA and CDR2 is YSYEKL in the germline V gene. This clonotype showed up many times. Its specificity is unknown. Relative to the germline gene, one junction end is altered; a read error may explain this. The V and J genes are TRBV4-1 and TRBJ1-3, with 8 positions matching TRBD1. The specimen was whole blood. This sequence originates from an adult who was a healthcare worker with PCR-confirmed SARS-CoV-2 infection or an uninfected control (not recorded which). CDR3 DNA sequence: TGCGCCAGCAGCCAAGGACAGGGGATTGGAGACACCATATATTTT. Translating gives CASSQGQGIGDTIYF.